One T cell receptor beta chain is described in this entry. Under the authors' procedure: By means of reference gene primer amplification, nucleated cell counts were estimated. Assay used: immunoSEQ multiplex PCR; TCRdb lists only in-frame clones, some missing. V and J calls and clone size are as listed in that table; D and trimming were resolved from the DNA. The sample contains some 310,000 clones, about nine tenths of which appear only once. The sample is drawn from a study of blood T cell repertoires in COVID-19. Study in general: The United States, Italy and Spain supplied acute and convalescent COVID-19 samples. PBMCs, B-cell-depleted T cells, or T cells were the source of the cDNA or gDNA that made up the material.

The trim removed 1 base at V and 0 bases at J, leaving 4 bases unmatched. CDR1 and CDR2 (germline): MNHEY, SVGEGT. CDR3 length equals 16 residues. The V and J genes are TRBV6-2 or TRBV6-3 and TRBJ2-3; 7 bases are shared with TRBD2. Sequences were obtained from peripheral blood. The sequence was collected from a man aged 45-60 years with active or convalescent COVID-19. The CDR3 loop reads CASSYLGLKSTDTQYF. The CDR3 bases are TGTGCCAGCAGTTACTTGGGACTAAAAAGCACAGATACGCAGTATTTT.